This T cell receptor beta chain was sequenced in a study of T cell changes during pregnancy in multiple sclerosis. Repertoires were generated with immunoSEQ multiplex PCR, while TCRdb's copy carries only in-frame clones and drops some. The sample contains around 100,000 clones, 92% of which appear only once. Germline CDR1 and CDR2: SGHRS and YFSETQ. V was clipped by 0 bases and J by 3 bases; unmatched bases: 3. This CDR3 contains 16 residues. The chain joins TRBV5-1 to TRBJ2-1; 10 nucleotides align to TRBD2. The sequencing here drew on peripheral blood, taken after pregnancy. The receptor comes from a female donor with multiple sclerosis, enrolled in a pregnancy study. CDR3 sequence reads: CASSLVSGRNYNEQFF. CDR3 nucleotide sequence: TGCGCCAGCAGCTTGGTTAGCGGGAGGAACTACAATGAGCAGTTCTTC.